This T cell receptor (beta chain) was retrieved from a study of CD4 and CD8 cells across lung adenocarcinoma regions (dated by TCRdb to the late 2010s). For the wider study: The study examined intratumor heterogeneity of the T cell receptor repertoire by comparing tumor centers with tumor margins.

Remarks on this clonotype: Its cognate antigen has yet to be identified. No much larger clone is present one base from it, and per-base qualities are unavailable.

Libraries were built with PCR. Sequencing relied on a HiSeq X Ten. TCRdb trimmed the raw reads at Q25, called clones with MiXCR and kept productive beta chains. For every CDR3 protein sequence, its rows merge into one entry that carries the most common genes and DNA. The sample yields some 8,000 distinct CDR3 sequences; about 48% were counted once. The ten most abundant clones make up nearly 97% of the sample. Patients with localized lung adenocarcinoma, a subtype of non-small cell lung cancer, were used as donors. Samples were obtained from the centers of localized lung adenocarcinomas. For TCR repertoire analysis, CD8+ T cells from tumor tissue were profiled separately from CD4+ T cells. The germline V gene encodes CDR1 KGHSH and CDR2 LQKENI. The CDR3 contains 17 residues, cysteine and phenylalanine counted. Of the read, only the CDR3 DNA is kept; its 51 bases are in frame from base 1. V lost 4 bases and J lost 3 bases; the stretch between them is 21 bases long.

This sequence originates from a male donor with lung adenocarcinoma. The CD4 and CD8 labels of this study may be unreliable. The receptor chain draws on TRBV18 and TRBJ1-1, with the D gene not confidently named. The source material was CD8+ T cells from the center of a lung tumor. The intended sense of this specimen's cell subset or site label: tumor center region. This receptor has the CDR3 CASSRSEGFKGHTEAFF. The bases read TGTGCCAGCTCACGTTCTGAGGGATTTAAAGGTCACACTGAAGCTTTCTTT.